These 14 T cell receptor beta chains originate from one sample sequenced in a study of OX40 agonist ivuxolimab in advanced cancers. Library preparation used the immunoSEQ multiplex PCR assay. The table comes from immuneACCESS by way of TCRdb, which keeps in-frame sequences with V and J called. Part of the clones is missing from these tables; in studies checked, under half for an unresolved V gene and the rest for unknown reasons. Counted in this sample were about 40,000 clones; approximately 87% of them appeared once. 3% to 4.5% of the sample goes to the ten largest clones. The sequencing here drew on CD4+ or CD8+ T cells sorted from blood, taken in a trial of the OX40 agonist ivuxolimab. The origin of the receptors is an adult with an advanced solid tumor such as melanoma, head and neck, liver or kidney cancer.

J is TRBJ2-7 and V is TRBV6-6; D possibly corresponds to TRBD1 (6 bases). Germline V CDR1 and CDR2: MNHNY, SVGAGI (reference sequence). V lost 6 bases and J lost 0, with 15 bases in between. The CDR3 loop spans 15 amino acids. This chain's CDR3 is CASRRKRDNSYEQYF. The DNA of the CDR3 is TGTGCCAGCAGGCGGAAACGGGACAACTCCTACGAGCAGTACTTC.

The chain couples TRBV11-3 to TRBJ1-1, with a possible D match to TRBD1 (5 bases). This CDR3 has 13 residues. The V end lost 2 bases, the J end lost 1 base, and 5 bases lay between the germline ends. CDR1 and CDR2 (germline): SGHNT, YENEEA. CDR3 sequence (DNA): TGTGCCAGCAGCTTACAGGGGAACACTGAAGCTTTCTTT. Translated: CASSLQGNTEAFF.

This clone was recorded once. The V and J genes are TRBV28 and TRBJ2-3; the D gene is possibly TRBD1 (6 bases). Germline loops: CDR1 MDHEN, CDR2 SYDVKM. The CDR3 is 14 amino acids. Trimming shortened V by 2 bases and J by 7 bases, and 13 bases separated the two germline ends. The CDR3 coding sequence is TGTGCCAGCAGTTTACCCACAGGGTCTCATACGCAGTATTTT. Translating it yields CASSLPTGSHTQYF.

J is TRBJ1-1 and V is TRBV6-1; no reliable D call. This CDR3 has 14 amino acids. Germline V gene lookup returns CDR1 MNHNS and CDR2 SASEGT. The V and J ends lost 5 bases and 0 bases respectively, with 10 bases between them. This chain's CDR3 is CASSHGSMNTEAFF. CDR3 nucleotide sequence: TGTGCCAGCAGTCACGGTAGCATGAACACTGAAGCTTTCTTT.

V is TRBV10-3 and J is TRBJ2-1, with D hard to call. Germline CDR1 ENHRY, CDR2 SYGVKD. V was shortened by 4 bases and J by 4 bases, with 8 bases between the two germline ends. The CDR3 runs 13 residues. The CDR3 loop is CAISGSLYNEQFF. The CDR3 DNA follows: TGTGCCATCAGTGGTTCTTTATACAATGAGCAGTTCTTC.

CDR3 loop: CASSIIGLYGYTF. CDR3 sequence (DNA): TGTGCCAGTAGTATAATAGGTCTCTATGGCTACACCTTC. The gene calls are TRBV19 and TRBJ1-2; D not certain. This CDR3 spans 13 amino acids. CDR1 and CDR2 from the germline V gene are LNHDA and SQIVND (reference sequence). Trimming cost V 2 bases and J 4 bases, with 8 bases left between them.

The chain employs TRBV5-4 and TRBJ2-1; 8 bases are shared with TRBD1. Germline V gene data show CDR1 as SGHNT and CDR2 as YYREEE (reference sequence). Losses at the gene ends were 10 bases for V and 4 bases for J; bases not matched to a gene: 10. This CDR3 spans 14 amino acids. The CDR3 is CAFNTRQGYNEQFF. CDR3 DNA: TGTGCCTTCAACACCAGACAGGGGTACAATGAGCAGTTCTTC.

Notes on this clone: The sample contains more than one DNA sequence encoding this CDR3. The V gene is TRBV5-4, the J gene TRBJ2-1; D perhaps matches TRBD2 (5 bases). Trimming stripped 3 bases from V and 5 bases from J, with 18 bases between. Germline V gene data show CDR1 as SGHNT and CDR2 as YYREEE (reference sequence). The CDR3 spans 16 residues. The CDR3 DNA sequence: TGTGCCAGCAGCTCATTTCTCGGGCCCGGGGACAATGAGCAGTTCTTC. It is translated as CASSSFLGPGDNEQFF.

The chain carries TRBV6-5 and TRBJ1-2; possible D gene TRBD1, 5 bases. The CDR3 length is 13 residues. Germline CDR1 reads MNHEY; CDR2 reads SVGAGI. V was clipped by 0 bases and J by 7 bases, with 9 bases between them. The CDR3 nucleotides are TGTGCCAGCAGTTACTCGTTCGGGGCTGGCTACACCTTC. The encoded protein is CASSYSFGAGYTF.

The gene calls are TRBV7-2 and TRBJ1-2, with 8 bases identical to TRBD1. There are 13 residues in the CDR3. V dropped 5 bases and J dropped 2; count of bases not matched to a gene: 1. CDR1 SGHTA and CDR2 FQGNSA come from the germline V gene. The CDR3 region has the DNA TGTGCCAGCAGCCAGGGGGCGAACTATGGCTACACCTTC. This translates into CASSQGANYGYTF. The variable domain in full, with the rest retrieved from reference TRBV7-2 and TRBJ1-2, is GAGVSQSPSNKVTEKGKDVELRCDPISGHTALYWYRQSLGQGLEFLIYFQGNSAPDKSGLPSDRFSAERTGGSVSTLTIQRTQQEDSAVYLCASSQGANYGYTFGSGTRLTVV.

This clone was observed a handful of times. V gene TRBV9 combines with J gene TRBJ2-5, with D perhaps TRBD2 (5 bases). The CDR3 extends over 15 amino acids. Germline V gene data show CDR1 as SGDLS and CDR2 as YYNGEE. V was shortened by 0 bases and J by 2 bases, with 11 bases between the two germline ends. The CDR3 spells CASSVVGGRQETQYF. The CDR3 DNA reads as TGTGCCAGCAGCGTAGTTGGTGGGAGACAAGAGACCCAGTACTTC.

CDR3 sequence: CASSYALGTEAFF. The CDR3 DNA reads as TGTGCCAGCAGTTACGCCCTCGGCACTGAAGCTTTCTTT. This chain connects TRBV6-5 to TRBJ1-1; D uncertain. CDR1 and CDR2 from the germline V gene are MNHEY and SVGAGI. The CDR3 loop spans 13 amino acids. Trimming stripped 2 bases from V and 4 bases from J, with 8 bases between.

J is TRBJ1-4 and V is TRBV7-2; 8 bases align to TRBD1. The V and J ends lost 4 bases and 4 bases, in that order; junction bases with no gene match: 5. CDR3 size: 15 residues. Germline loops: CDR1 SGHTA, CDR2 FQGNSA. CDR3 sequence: CASSYQTGVNEKLFF. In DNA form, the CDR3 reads TGTGCCAGCAGCTACCAGACAGGGGTTAATGAAAAACTGTTTTTT.

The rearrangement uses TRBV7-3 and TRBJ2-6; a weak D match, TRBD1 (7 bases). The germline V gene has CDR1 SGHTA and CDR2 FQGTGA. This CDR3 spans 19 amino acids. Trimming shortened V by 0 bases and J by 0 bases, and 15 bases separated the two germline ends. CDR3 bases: TGTGCCAGCAGCTTAACGCGTCAGGGGGGAATCTCTGGGGCCAACGTCCTGACTTTC. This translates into CASSLTRQGGISGANVLTF.